The entry that follows covers one TCR beta chain sequence. Its antigen is undetermined. These data come from a study of long-term antiretroviral therapy in people with HIV. Broader study findings: Repertoire composition at all time points was dominated by clones that had expanded before ART. No data on ART adherence, viral resistance or therapy changes.

V shed 6 bases, J shed 5 bases, and the junction held 16 bases outside the gene matches. Germline assignment: CDR1 MRHNA and CDR2 SNTAGT. The CDR3 is 18 residues long. An immunoSEQ assay, version v3.0, was performed at survey level. Repertoires were generated with immunoSEQ multiplex PCR, while TCRdb's copy carries only in-frame clones and drops some. The table shows about 33,000 clones, with around 97% occurring only once. The rearrangement links TRBV6-4 to TRBJ1-5; 10 nucleotides agree with TRBD1. The TCR sequence derives from a man aged 25-45 years with HIV. Sequencing was performed on unsorted PBMCs, taken 6.9 years after starting antiretroviral therapy. CDR3 sequence: CASSLPRVDRGPDQPQHF. CDR3 bases: TGTGCCAGCAGCCTCCCGAGGGTAGACAGGGGGCCGGATCAGCCCCAGCATTTT.